Below, 8 T cell receptor beta chains from the same sample are listed, as sequenced in a study of shared clonotypes between healthy human individuals. Data came from immunoSEQ multiplex PCR; TCRdb stores just in-frame clones and leaves some out. The table has about 1.5 million clones, about 98% seen once; the top ten hold roughly 0.45%. The specimen sequenced was naive CD4+ T cells sorted from blood. Subset noted: CD45RA+ positively selected. The source of these receptors is a man between 25 and 39 years old in good health.

Of note for this clone: Its ends do not fully match the called genes, so a read error is possible. This chain links TRBV11-2 with TRBJ1-1; D may be TRBD1 (6 bases). CDR1 is SGHAT, CDR2 FQNNGV, per germline. CDR3 length equals 12 residues. CDR3 region: CASSGLPPGTLF. The DNA for the CDR3 is TGTGCCAGCAGCGGCCTCCCCCCCGGGACACTCTTT.

The chain recombines TRBV21-1 with TRBJ2-7; the table's D call of TRBD1 was not tested on the DNA. TRBV21-1 is labeled a pseudogene. The CDR3 is 14 amino acids. In nucleotides, the CDR3 is TGTGCCAGCAGCAACAGGACAGATACCTACGAGCAGTACTTC. Protein: CASSNRTDTYEQYF.

As regards this clone: The same CDR3 can be traced to other DNA sequences in this sample. This sequence joins TRBV18 and TRBJ2-5; D is unclear. V was cut by 0 bases and J by 2 bases, with 1 base left in between. This CDR3 spans 12 amino acids. Germline CDR1 reads KGHSH; CDR2 reads LQKENI. CDR3 DNA sequence: TGTGCCAGCTCACCACCACAAGAGACCCAGTACTTC. Translation: CASSPPQETQYF.

CDR3 coding DNA: TGTGCCAGCAGCCAGGGACGGCTCAGCTCCTACGAGCAGTACTTC. Encoded protein: CASSQGRLSSYEQYF. V gene TRBV11-3 combines with J gene TRBJ2-7; the D call may be TRBD1 or TRBD2 (5 bases each). There are 15 residues in the CDR3. V gave up 5 bases and J gave up 0 bases, with 14 bases separating them. Germline V gene lookup returns CDR1 SGHNT and CDR2 YENEEA. Combining the CDR3 with reference TRBV11-3 and TRBJ2-7 gives the whole variable domain EAGVVQSPRYKIIEKKQPVAFWCNPISGHNTLYWYLQNLGQGPELLIRYENEEAVDDSQLPKDRFSAERLKGVDSTLKIQPAELGDSAVYLCASSQGRLSSYEQYFGPGTRLTVT.

This clone was counted once. The chain is built from TRBV18 and TRBJ1-2, with D unresolved. Per germline, CDR1 KGHSH and CDR2 LQKENI. The CDR3 covers 16 residues. With 2 bases removed from V and 5 bases from J, the gap between germline ends came to 18 bases. In DNA form, the CDR3 reads TGTGCCAGCTCACCAGAAACCCCACCCGAGGGTTATGGCTACACCTTC. This gives the protein CASSPETPPEGYGYTF.

The chain recombines TRBV4-1 with TRBJ1-4; no definite D call. Germline V gives CDR1 MGHRA, CDR2 YSYEKL. This CDR3 contains 13 residues. V was clipped by 4 bases and J by 7 bases, with 10 bases between them. The CDR3 spells CASSLGKTEKLFF. DNA of the CDR3: TGCGCCAGCAGCCTCGGGAAGACTGAAAAACTGTTTTTT.

The genes are TRBV9 and TRBJ2-3; TRBD2 matches at 10 bases. The CDR3 totals 17 residues. V shed 0 bases and J 6 bases; nucleotides not matched to a gene: 10. Germline V CDR1 and CDR2: SGDLS, YYNGEE. The CDR3 coding sequence is TGTGCCAGCAGCGTAGGGAATCTAGCGGGAGCCTGGGATACGCAGTATTTT. Protein sequence: CASSVGNLAGAWDTQYF.

The rearrangement links TRBV28 to TRBJ2-7, with 12 bases lining up with TRBD1. J was trimmed by 7 bases and V by 6 bases; bases with no gene match: 16. Germline CDR1 reads MDHEN; CDR2 reads SYDVKM. This CDR3 spans 17 amino acids. The CDR3 here is CASSLNIPGQGAVEQYF. The CDR3 DNA is TGTGCCAGCAGCCTAAATATCCCGGGACAGGGGGCAGTTGAGCAGTACTTC. The whole variable domain, remainder taken from reference TRBV28 and TRBJ2-7, is DVKVTQSSRYLVKRTGEKVFLECVQDMDHENMFWYRQDPGLGLRLIYFSYDVKMKEKGDIPEGYSVSREKKERFSLILESASTNQTSMYLCASSLNIPGQGAVEQYFGPGTRLTVT.